Each of the 21 T cell receptor beta chains below was sequenced from the same sample in a study of spatial heterogeneity in lung cancer. TCRdb re-derived calls from the 5' RACE reads in MiXCR, one entry per CDR3 protein. The table lists roughly 3,300 distinct CDR3 sequences, 15% to 20% of them singletons. Time point described: sample taken at primary tumor resection. Material for sequencing was whole RNA from tumor, nontumor lung or frozen PBMC, left unsorted. The sequencing here drew on PBMCs, taken at surgery. Every receptor here comes from a female donor with early-stage non-small cell lung cancer.

This clonotype rates as medium-sized. The rearrangement uses TRBV19 and TRBJ2-5; 7 nucleotides agree with TRBD1. Looked up from germline, CDR1 is LNHDA and CDR2 is SQIVND (reference sequence). V trimming: 6 bases; J trimming: 5 bases; junction bases outside the gene matches: 9. The CDR3 is 14 residues long. CDR3 coding DNA: TGTGCCAGTAGCTCCGGACAGGTTGTGGAGACCCAGTACTTC. Translating gives CASSSGQVVETQYF.

Many counts were recorded for this clonotype. The gene calls are TRBV7-2 and TRBJ2-7; either TRBD1 or TRBD2 may supply D (5 bases each). Germline V gene data show CDR1 as SGHTA and CDR2 as FQGNSA. The ends were cut back, 2 bases at V and 0 bases at J, with 14 bases in the middle. CDR3 size: 16 residues. The CDR3 region has the DNA TGTGCCAGCAGCTTAAGTGGGACCTACATCTCCTACGAGCAGTACTTC. This sequence encodes CASSLSGTYISYEQYF.

This clonotype was found many times. This chain uses TRBV6-5 with TRBJ2-2; 12 nucleotides line up with TRBD2. Unmatched junction bases numbered 6, after V lost 0 bases and J lost 4 bases. Germline V gene lookup returns CDR1 MNHEY and CDR2 SVGAGI. This CDR3 contains 18 residues. The CDR3 DNA sequence: TGTGCCAGCAGTTACTCGAGAGGGGGACTAGCGGGCACCGGGGAGCTGTTTTTT. This encodes CASSYSRGGLAGTGELFF.

Many counts were recorded for this clonotype. This chain joins TRBV20-1 and TRBJ1-2; the match to TRBD1 covers 7 bases. With V trimmed by 0 bases and J by 8 bases, 9 bases remained unmatched. This CDR3 contains 14 residues. Germline lookup yields CDR1 DFQATT and CDR2 SNEGSKA (reference sequence). This chain's CDR3 is CSARDQGGVKGYTF. In nucleotides, the CDR3 is TGCAGTGCTAGAGATCAGGGGGGCGTTAAGGGCTACACCTTC.

This clonotype was observed at least ten times. V is TRBV23-1 and J is TRBJ1-5; a weak D match, TRBD1 (5 bases). TRBV23-1 is an ORF, and what it does is uncertain. The CDR3 consists of 15 residues. V was shortened by 3 bases and J by 0 bases, with 9 bases between the two germline ends. The CDR3 loop reads CASSHRDSSNQPQHF. Here the CDR3 DNA reads TGCGCCAGCAGTCACCGTGACAGTAGCAATCAGCCCCAGCATTTT.

This clonotype was detected ten times or more. This chain connects TRBV19 to TRBJ2-7; D gene ambiguous. Trimming left V 3 bases short and J 3 bases short, with 9 bases between. Per germline, CDR1 LNHDA and CDR2 SQIVND (reference sequence). The CDR3 loop spans 13 amino acids. CDR3 loop: CASSIGLSYEQYF. In nucleotides, the CDR3 is TGTGCCAGTAGTATCGGGCTCAGCTACGAGCAGTACTTC.

By sample share, this clonotype is medium-sized. This rearrangement joins TRBV5-4 to TRBJ1-1; TRBD1 agrees at 7 bases. The J segment lost 5 bases and the V segment lost 4 bases, leaving 8 bases of the junction unmatched. This CDR3 spans 14 amino acids. From germline, CDR1 is SGHNT and CDR2 YYREEE (reference sequence). The CDR3 DNA follows: TGTGCCAGCAGCGCCCGGGACAGAAGAACTGAAGCTTTCTTT. Translation: CASSARDRRTEAFF.

Ten or more counts support this clonotype. The chain combines TRBV29-1 with TRBJ2-1, with TRBD1 as a possible D gene (7 bases). The V end was cut by 2 bases, the J end by 7 bases, with 15 bases between. Germline V gene data show CDR1 as SQVTM and CDR2 as ANQGSEA. The CDR3 length is 14 residues. CDR3 coding DNA: TGCAGCGTTGAATCCGGCAGGGGGGCGAATGAGCAGTTCTTC. Protein: CSVESGRGANEQFF.

This clonotype was counted at least ten times. This chain connects TRBV6-5 to TRBJ2-2; weak D call: TRBD2 (6 bases). V was pared by 2 bases and J by 6 bases, with 13 bases between. The length of the CDR3 is 15 residues. CDR1 and CDR2 (germline): MNHEY, SVGAGI. CDR3 nucleotide sequence: TGTGCCAGCAGTTACGGAGGAGGGGCGGCCGGGGAGCTGTTTTTT. Protein sequence: CASSYGGGAAGELFF.

This clonotype appeared many times. The rearrangement joins TRBV28 to TRBJ1-1, with D unclear. CDR1 is MDHEN and CDR2 is SYDVKM in the germline V gene. This CDR3 is 13 amino acids long. V was clipped by 3 bases and J by 3 bases, with 8 bases between them. The DNA of the CDR3 is TGTGCCAGCAGTTTGCTCAGGTACACTGAAGCTTTCTTT. Its protein is CASSLLRYTEAFF.

This clonotype was found a few times. The genes are TRBV28 and TRBJ1-5, with a weak D call TRBD1 (5 bases). The CDR3 contains 13 residues. The germline CDR1 and CDR2 sequences are MDHEN and SYDVKM. V lost 8 bases and J 5 bases, leaving 13 bases between the germline ends. CDR3: CASGREGHQPQHF. CDR3 in DNA: TGTGCCAGCGGGAGGGAGGGGCATCAGCCCCAGCATTTT.

The chain has TRBV7-9 and TRBJ2-1, with TRBD2 matching over 11 bases. The CDR3 extends over 15 amino acids. The V gene end was trimmed by 4 bases and the J gene end by 4 bases; junction bases not matched to a gene: 3. Germline V gene sequence: CDR1 SEHNR, CDR2 FQNEAQ (reference sequence). CDR3 bases: TGTGCCAGCAGCTCACTAGCGGGAGCGTACAATGAGCAGTTCTTC. It is translated as CASSSLAGAYNEQFF. The full variable domain, in which reference TRBV7-9 and TRBJ2-1 provide the parts outside the CDR3, is DTGVSQNPRHKITKRGQNVTFRCDPISEHNRLYWYRQTLGQGPEFLTYFQNEAQLEKSRLLSDRFSAERPKGSFSTLEIQRTEQGDSAMYLCASSSLAGAYNEQFFGPGTRLTVL.

The J gene is TRBJ2-2, the V gene TRBV13; D is unclear. The CDR3 sequence is 13 residues long. V lost 0 bases and J lost 5, with 4 bases in between. Germline assignment: CDR1 PRHDT and CDR2 FYEKMQ (reference sequence). Here the CDR3 reads CASSLGLTGELFF. In DNA, the CDR3 is TGTGCCAGCAGCTTAGGTTTGACCGGGGAGCTGTTTTTT.

This clonotype was counted at least ten times. This chain uses TRBV3-1 with TRBJ2-1; TRBD2 matches at 8 bases. From germline, CDR1 is LGHDT and CDR2 YNNKEL (reference sequence). CDR3 length: 16 residues. Trimming at V came to 1 base and at J to 1 base, leaving 3 bases not matched to a gene. The CDR3 region is CASSQVGLASYNEQFF. CDR3 coding DNA: TGTGCCAGCAGCCAAGTCGGACTAGCTTCCTACAATGAGCAGTTCTTC.

This clonotype was recorded many times. V and J are TRBV3-1 and TRBJ2-1, with a weak D call TRBD2 (5 bases). The V gene's germline CDR1 is LGHDT and CDR2 YNNKEL (reference sequence). The CDR3 has 15 amino acids. V dropped 2 bases and J dropped 9 bases, with 17 bases sitting between them. CDR3 region: CASSQPSLGAAEQFF. CDR3 nucleotide sequence: TGTGCCAGCAGCCAACCCTCCTTGGGAGCCGCTGAGCAGTTCTTC.

This clonotype has a count of ten or more. The chain couples TRBV18 to TRBJ2-1; 10 bases map to TRBD2. The CDR3 has 19 residues. V lost 4 bases to trimming and J lost 0 bases; unmatched junction nucleotides: 12. Germline assignment: CDR1 KGHSH and CDR2 LQKENI. CDR3 coding DNA: TGTGCCAGCTCACTAGCGGGAGGCGCCATGGGGGGCTCCTACAATGAGCAGTTCTTC. Translation: CASSLAGGAMGGSYNEQFF.

The sample holds a few counts of this clonotype. The chain carries TRBV10-1 and TRBJ2-5; D is unresolved. Germline CDR1 WNHNN, CDR2 SYGVQD (reference sequence). Trimming cost V 2 bases and J 2 bases, with 6 bases left between them. CDR3 length: 13 amino acids. The CDR3 coding sequence is TGCGCCAGCAGTGAGATGCGTCAAGAGACCCAGTACTTC. This sequence encodes CASSEMRQETQYF.

This clonotype is labeled medium-sized. The rearrangement links TRBV13 to TRBJ2-3, with D perhaps TRBD1 or TRBD2 (6 bases each). CDR3 length: 13 amino acids. Trimming left V 2 bases short and J 4 bases short, with 7 bases between. Germline lookup yields CDR1 PRHDT and CDR2 FYEKMQ (reference sequence). The CDR3 DNA follows: TGTGCCAGCAGCTTACGGGGGCCAGATACGCAGTATTTT. Protein product: CASSLRGPDTQYF.

This clonotype was found once. The CDR3 reads CASSSGQQETQYF. For the CDR3, the DNA is TGTGCCAGCAGCTCTGGACAGCAAGAGACCCAGTACTTC. The chain uses TRBV28 and TRBJ2-5; weak D call: TRBD1 (6 bases). The V gene lost 6 bases and the J gene lost 2 bases, with 10 bases spanning the gap. The CDR3 runs 13 residues. CDR1 and CDR2 (germline): MDHEN, SYDVKM.

This clonotype counts as medium-sized. This chain connects TRBV5-6 to TRBJ2-7, with 8 bases aligning to TRBD1. Trimming at V came to 3 bases and at J to 6 bases, leaving 8 bases not matched to a gene. CDR3 length: 14 residues. Germline-derived CDR1 and CDR2 are SGHDT and YYEEEE. CDR3 nucleotide sequence: TGTGCCAGCAGCTCTGGACAGGGCCGGGGCGAGCAGTACTTC. Its translation: CASSSGQGRGEQYF.

For this clonotype: Because the CDR3 is missing its conserved closing phenylalanine or tryptophan, this is likely a read error. The chain joins TRBV27 to TRBJ2-7; 9 bases align to TRBD1. The CDR3 is 15 residues long. The V gene end was trimmed by 6 bases and the J gene end by 2 bases; junction bases not matched to a gene: 8. Germline V lookup: CDR1 MNHEY, CDR2 SMNVEV (reference sequence). DNA for the CDR3: TGTGCCAGCAGCAACAGGGGGCTAACCCCCTACGAGCAGTACTAC. Translating gives CASSNRGLTPYEQYY.